This TCR beta chain was retrieved from a study of early stage breast cancer tumors. Across the study: Of some 17 invasive breast tumors, more than ten were hormone receptor-positive, HER2-negative. Study-wide points: Comparing each tissue with blood distinguished tumor from normal in 14 of 16 patients. Commonly generated sequences made up most enriched TCRB sequences shared between patients.

Concerning this clone itself: What it binds is not known.

In germline, CDR1 is LNHDA, CDR2 SQIVND (reference sequence). The V end lost 5 bases, the J end lost 1 base, and 8 bases lay between the germline ends. The CDR3 runs 13 residues. Blood replicates held 0.5 ug DNA, tumor or normal breast 1.5 ug, two each. TCRdb's table, derived via immunoSEQ multiplex PCR, lists solely in-frame clones and lacks some. The sample records 30,000 to 40,000 clones, under 80% being singletons. This TCR derives from a person in their sixties or seventies with breast cancer. Sequenced input: blood. This chain uses TRBV19 with TRBJ1-1; D not resolved. The CDR3 DNA sequence: TGTGCCAGTAGTTCCCTAAGGAACACTGAAGCTTTCTTT. Translated, it gives CASSSLRNTEAFF. The variable domain in full, with the rest retrieved from reference TRBV19 and TRBJ1-1, is DGGITQSPKYLFRKEGQNVTLSCEQNLNHDAMYWYRQDPGQGLRLIYYSQIVNDFQKGDIAEGYSVSREKKESFPLTVTSAQKNPTAFYLCASSSLRNTEAFFGQGTRLTVV.